The subject of this entry is one T cell receptor beta chain. What antigen it recognizes has not been identified. Base qualities are not provided; no much larger clone lies one nucleotide away. The immunoSEQ Assay, a bias-controlled multiplex PCR, was used to amplify TCRbeta CDR3 regions from genomic DNA. Per the source publication's procedure: The number of nucleated cells in each sample was estimated by amplification of reference gene primers within the assay. Sequence reads were collapsed and filtered to measure the absolute abundance of every unique TCRbeta CDR3 rearrangement. Productive Simpson clonality was computed per sample as the square root of Simpson's diversity index over productive rearrangements. Here the immuneACCESS table is served through TCRdb, limited to in-frame sequences with V and J called. Missing clones are a known gap in these copies; in checked studies unresolved V genes cover under half, and the rest lacks a known reason. V and J calls and clone size are given by that table; D and trimming were obtained from the DNA. The sample table contains tens of thousands of clones; only one count was recorded for around four fifths of them. Clones ranked in the top ten supply approximately 15% of the sample.

The collaborating institutions used their own protocols to collect whole blood in K2EDTA tubes. Collaborator samples were shipped for TCRbeta analysis as frozen whole blood, isolated PBMCs, or DNA extracted from either sample type. This sample is drawn from a study of blood T cell repertoires in COVID-19 (dated by TCRdb to 2019 to 2021). The study in broad terms: Samples covering the acute and convalescent phases of COVID-19 were provided by collaborators in the United States, Italy and Spain. The material from the prospective study consisted of cDNA or gDNA derived from T cells, B-cell-depleted T cells, or PBMCs. The dataset comprised deeply sampled blood TCRbeta repertoires from subjects exposed to, actively infected with, or recovered from COVID-19. A freely available public database, intended as a resource for researchers studying the immune response to SARS-CoV-2, is where the repertoires were released. The samples were drawn from the first 160 participants of the ongoing ImmuneRACE study and from 1,254 subjects provided by 6 global collaborators. The sample metadata nearly always contained a de-identified subject ID, COVID-19 status, age in years and sex. Where HLA class I and class II types were available, the types were taken from metadata supplied by the sample provider, not from assay-based typing.

CDR1 and CDR2, looked up from the germline V gene, are ENHRY and SYGVKD. The junction shows trimming of 6 bases on V and 7 bases on J, and the gene matches do not reach 1 base of it. The CDR3 runs 13 amino acids, cysteine and phenylalanine included. Of all the DNA, just the CDR3 is kept, 39 bases in frame from base 1. The paper's findings and limits, for the study overall: The quantity of clinical and demographic metadata differed by source and by participant and was supplied without curation.

This clonotype originated in a human donor in a cohort sampled during active COVID-19. Sequencing was done on a sample of peripheral blood. This sequence uses TRBV10-3 and TRBJ1-6; the junction holds 9 bases that match TRBD1. The sequenced DNA: TGTGCCATCAGAGACAGGGGGAATTCACCCCTCCACTTT. This yields the protein CAIRDRGNSPLHF.